Listed here are 8 T cell receptor beta chains from one sample, sequenced in a study of blood T cells in healthy people across ages. The authors ran a second PCR of roughly 6 to 11 cycles using a sample-barcoded 5' primer and a J-beta primer mix. MiXCR, run by TCRdb on the 5' RACE reads, gives a single entry per CDR3 protein. The sample contains about 780,000 distinct CDR3 sequences, approximately 24% of which appear only once. These data were likewise used in another study, on T cells of mothers and their children.

The sequencing input was blood. These receptor sequences come from a boy aged 5-17 years in good health.

The chain couples TRBV18 to TRBJ2-5, with D perhaps TRBD2 (7 bases). Germline CDR1 reads KGHSH; CDR2 reads LQKENI. Trimming took off 3 bases at V and 2 bases at J, with 13 bases between the two ends. The CDR3 sequence is 15 residues long. CDR3 protein: CASSPWGGSQETQYF. The CDR3 DNA follows: TGTGCCAGCTCACCTTGGGGGGGCAGTCAAGAGACCCAGTACTTC.

This clonotype was seen only a few times. The chain uses TRBV7-9 and TRBJ2-3; 7 nucleotides agree with TRBD1. With 8 bases clipped from V and 4 bases from J, the junction kept 6 bases outside the gene matches. This CDR3 has 13 amino acids. CDR1 and CDR2 (germline): SEHNR, FQNEAQ (reference sequence). CDR3 in amino acids: CASHLQGADTQYF. The CDR3 DNA follows: TGTGCCAGCCATCTGCAGGGGGCAGATACGCAGTATTTT.

CDR3 loop: CASSQDFETRGNTIYF. CDR3 coding DNA: TGTGCCAGCAGCCAAGATTTCGAGACACGTGGAAACACCATATATTTT. The chain combines TRBV3-1 with TRBJ1-3; D remains ambiguous. CDR1 and CDR2 from the germline V gene are LGHDT and YNNKEL (reference sequence). Trimming cost V 0 bases and J 3 bases, with 12 bases left between them. CDR3 length: 16 residues.

This clonotype was counted a few times. The chain combines TRBV5-1 with TRBJ1-1; tentatively, D is TRBD1 (5 bases). The germline CDR1 and CDR2 sequences are SGHRS and YFSETQ. Trimming left V 0 bases short and J 4 bases short, with 10 bases between. The CDR3 sequence is 14 residues long. The CDR3 nucleotides are TGCGCCAGCAGCTTGGCGGTAGGGGTCACTGAAGCTTTCTTT. Its translation: CASSLAVGVTEAFF.

The chain is built from TRBV5-1 and TRBJ2-1; D gene unclear. CDR1 is SGHRS, CDR2 YFSETQ, per germline. Trimming stripped 0 bases from V and 5 bases from J, with 15 bases between. This CDR3 spans 16 amino acids. CDR3: CASSLAAAHTNNEQFF. The CDR3 region has the DNA TGCGCCAGCAGCTTGGCCGCGGCCCACACCAACAATGAGCAGTTCTTC.

The chain joins TRBV29-1 to TRBJ2-3, with a weak D call TRBD1 (5 bases). This CDR3 is 12 amino acids long. The germline V gene has CDR1 SQVTM and CDR2 ANQGSEA. The V end was cut by 6 bases, the J end by 6 bases, with 13 bases between. The CDR3 DNA reads as TGCAGCGTCGACACCAACAGGGATACGCAGTATTTT. It specifies CSVDTNRDTQYF.

This clonotype was counted between two and nine times. CDR3 DNA sequence: TGTGCCAGCAGTTACTCCGGGACGTCCGGAAACACCATATATTTT. This translates into CASSYSGTSGNTIYF. V is TRBV6-6 and J is TRBJ1-3; D might be TRBD1 (5 bases). The CDR3 length is 15 residues. Germline V lookup: CDR1 MNHNY, CDR2 SVGAGI (reference sequence). V was clipped by 0 bases and J by 4 bases, with 10 bases between them.

This clonotype was counted a few times. The rearrangement joins TRBV19 to TRBJ1-5; D call uncertain. CDR3 size: 13 residues. Germline CDR1 reads LNHDA; CDR2 reads SQIVND (reference sequence). Trimming took off 6 bases at V and 0 bases at J, with 6 bases between the two ends. CDR3 in DNA: TGTGCCAGTAGACAGAATAGCAATCAGCCCCAGCATTTT. Its translation is CASRQNSNQPQHF.